The 4 T cell receptor beta chains reported below all come from one sample, sequenced in a study of PD-1 blockade in classical Hodgkin lymphoma. All patients relapsed after autologous stem cell transplantation, and brentuximab vedotin exposure varied. Sequencing used immunoSEQ multiplex PCR; TCRdb keeps in-frame clones, though not all of them. The sample records about 36,000 clones, 69% being singletons. The sample consisted of peripheral blood mononuclear cells (PBMCs), taken before the second cycle of nivolumab. The receptors shown here come from a human donor with classical Hodgkin lymphoma.

This chain connects TRBV18 to TRBJ2-2; TRBD2 matches 7 bases. Germline values: CDR1 KGHSH, CDR2 LQKENI. The V gene end was trimmed by 2 bases and the J gene end by 2 bases; junction bases not matched to a gene: 2. The CDR3 has 15 amino acids. CDR3 nucleotides: TGTGCCAGCTCACCATCTAGCGGTAACACCGGGGAGCTGTTTTTT. Translation gives CASSPSSGNTGELFF.

Only one count was recorded for this clone. V is TRBV4-3 and J is TRBJ2-7; unclear D gene. The CDR3 runs 15 residues. The V and J ends lost 0 bases and 0 bases respectively, with 9 bases between them. CDR1 LGHNA and CDR2 YSLEER come from the germline V gene. The CDR3 spells CASSQDFISSYEQYF. CDR3 sequence (DNA): TGCGCCAGCAGCCAAGATTTCATCAGCTCCTACGAGCAGTACTTC.

This chain joins TRBV28 and TRBJ1-1; D is possibly TRBD1 (5 bases). Germline V lookup: CDR1 MDHEN, CDR2 SYDVKM. With 6 bases removed from V and 2 bases from J, the gap between germline ends came to 16 bases. The CDR3 length is 15 residues. CDR3 region: CASRGLRSGNTEAFF. CDR3 sequence (DNA): TGTGCCAGCAGGGGGCTAAGAAGTGGTAACACTGAAGCTTTCTTT.

This clone was observed a single time. The rearrangement joins TRBV19 to TRBJ1-2, with D uncertain. Germline V lookup: CDR1 LNHDA, CDR2 SQIVND (reference sequence). Trimming stripped 0 bases from V and 4 bases from J, with 12 bases between. This CDR3 contains 15 residues. The CDR3, as DNA: TGTGCCAGTAGTATAGACAGCTCAGGCCCCTATGGCTACACCTTC. Translation: CASSIDSSGPYGYTF.